This T cell receptor (beta chain) was profiled in a study of blood T cell repertoires in COVID-19. Study as a whole: The origin of the acute and convalescent COVID-19 samples was the United States, Italy and Spain. In each case, the material was cDNA or gDNA derived from T cells, B-cell-depleted T cells, or PBMCs.

The CDR3 consists of 16 residues. CDR1 and CDR2 (germline): SGHRS, YFSETQ. V was pared by 1 base and J by 0 bases, with 5 bases of the junction left unmatched. As processed by the authors: The assay estimated nucleated cells by amplifying reference gene primers. Repertoires were generated with immunoSEQ multiplex PCR, while TCRdb's copy carries only in-frame clones and drops some. That table gives V, J and clone size, and the DNA gave D and trimming. The sample comprises 40,000 to 50,000 clones, 70% to 90% of which are singletons, and approximately 4.6% rests with the top ten. This receptor was obtained from a man aged 60 to 69 with acute or convalescent COVID-19. Sequencing was done on a sample of peripheral blood. The V and J genes are TRBV5-1 and TRBJ1-1, with 8 bases fitting TRBD1. CDR3 region: CASSLSGQALNTEAFF. CDR3 nucleotide sequence: TGCGCCAGCAGCTTGTCGGGACAGGCCTTGAACACTGAAGCTTTCTTT.